The 20 T cell receptor beta chains below all came from one sample that was sequenced in a study of graft-versus-host responses after intestinal transplantation. The antigens of these receptors remain unknown. Clones were sequenced by immunoSEQ multiplex PCR, and TCRdb holds only the in-frame ones, with some missing. The data contain tens of thousands of clones, roughly 95% of them singletons. This specimen consisted of unstimulated CD8+ T cells sorted from spleen or lymph node cells, obtained before transplant. The receptors derive from a human donor who was the organ donor for an intestinal transplant.

The chain links TRBV4-2 to TRBJ1-2; unclear D gene. There are 12 residues in the CDR3. Germline CDR1 and CDR2: LGHNA and YNFKEQ. V lost 4 bases to trimming and J lost 8 bases, with 11 bases between them. CDR3 sequence (DNA): TGTGCCAGCAGCCGAACCGACGTAGGCTACACCTTC. Translating gives CASSRTDVGYTF.

The rearrangement uses TRBV9 and TRBJ1-2; 9 bases align to TRBD1. Germline CDR1 reads SGDLS; CDR2 reads YYNGEE. This CDR3 spans 14 amino acids. J was trimmed by 8 bases and V by 0 bases; bases with no gene match: 5. This CDR3 is CASSVAGQGMGYTF. The CDR3 coding sequence is TGTGCCAGCAGCGTAGCGGGACAGGGAATGGGCTACACCTTC.

This rearrangement joins TRBV13 to TRBJ2-7; D is possibly TRBD1 or TRBD2 (5 bases each). Germline V gives CDR1 PRHDT, CDR2 FYEKMQ (reference sequence). Trimming left V 5 bases short and J 2 bases short, with 13 bases between. The CDR3 totals 14 residues. The CDR3 loop is CASSTGRGPYEQYF. CDR3 bases: TGTGCCAGCAGCACTGGTCGGGGCCCCTACGAGCAGTACTTC.

The CDR3 region is CASSLKPGSYNSPLHF. Written as DNA, the CDR3 is TGTGCCAGCAGTTTGAAACCGGGCTCCTATAATTCACCCCTCCACTTT. J is TRBJ1-6 and V is TRBV27; D remains unclear. The CDR3 totals 16 residues. V was pared by 3 bases and J by 0 bases, with 9 bases between. Germline V gene data show CDR1 as MNHEY and CDR2 as SMNVEV (reference sequence).

This chain joins TRBV19 and TRBJ1-5; 9 positions agree with TRBD1. The CDR3 extends over 14 amino acids. CDR1 is LNHDA, CDR2 SQIVND, per germline (reference sequence). With 4 bases clipped from V and 9 bases from J, the junction kept 7 bases outside the gene matches. The CDR3 region is CASSSGQGFRPQHF. CDR3 DNA: TGTGCCAGTAGTAGTGGACAGGGGTTTCGGCCCCAGCATTTT.

The rearrangement uses TRBV4-2 and TRBJ2-1, with 10 bases identical to TRBD1. V dropped 0 bases and J dropped 6; count of bases not matched to a gene: 5. Germline lookup yields CDR1 LGHNA and CDR2 YNFKEQ. This CDR3 region has 16 residues. The CDR3 DNA is TGTGCCAGCAGCCAAGAGTTAGGGACAGGGGTCAATGAGCAGTTCTTC. Translation gives CASSQELGTGVNEQFF.

This chain connects TRBV13 to TRBJ1-2; 7 bases are a match to TRBD1. The CDR3 is 14 residues long. The V segment lost 4 bases and the J segment 5 bases; nucleotides outside the gene matches: 7. Germline V gene sequence: CDR1 PRHDT, CDR2 FYEKMQ (reference sequence). DNA of the CDR3: TGTGCCAGCAGCTCCGGGACAGCGATTTATGGCTACACCTTC. Protein sequence: CASSSGTAIYGYTF.

The chain recombines TRBV4-1 with TRBJ2-5; no definite D call. The J call may be incorrect, as the DNA end agrees better with TRBJ2-7. The CDR3 extends over 15 amino acids. Germline V gene sequence: CDR1 MGHRA, CDR2 YSYEKL. As DNA, the CDR3 is TGCGCCAGCAGCCAAGCGATGGAGATCCCCTACGAGCAGTACTTC. This encodes CASSQAMEIPYEQYF.

The rearrangement links TRBV9 to TRBJ1-3, with D uncertain. Trimming removed 3 bases from V and 2 bases from J, with 15 bases in between. The CDR3 totals 16 residues. Germline values: CDR1 SGDLS, CDR2 YYNGEE. CDR3 DNA sequence: TGTGCCAGCAGCGCGCCGGGATCCCTCACTGGAAACACCATATATTTT. Translation gives CASSAPGSLTGNTIYF.

This sequence joins TRBV6-5 and TRBJ2-5; 7 bases agree with TRBD2. CDR3 length: 13 amino acids. Germline V gives CDR1 MNHEY, CDR2 SVGAGI. V shed 4 bases, J shed 5 bases, and the junction held 4 bases outside the gene matches. CDR3 in amino acids: CASSSSGWETQYF. The CDR3 nucleotides read TGTGCCAGCAGTTCTAGCGGTTGGGAGACCCAGTACTTC.

In DNA, the CDR3 is TGTGCCAGTAGTGCCGGGATTGGAGGTACCTACGAGCAGTACTTC. Translating gives CASSAGIGGTYEQYF. The J gene is TRBJ2-7, the V gene TRBV19, with a possible D match to TRBD2 (5 bases). Trimming cost V 5 bases and J 2 bases, with 16 bases left between them. The CDR3 extends over 15 amino acids. From germline, CDR1 is LNHDA and CDR2 SQIVND (reference sequence).

CDR3 protein: CASSPGTGPFEQFF. The CDR3 region has the DNA TGTGCCAGTAGTCCCGGGACAGGGCCGTTTGAGCAGTTCTTC. The chain couples TRBV19 to TRBJ2-1; 9 bases are shared with TRBD1. The CDR3 runs 14 residues. The germline V gene has CDR1 LNHDA and CDR2 SQIVND (reference sequence). The trim removed 5 bases at V and 9 bases at J, leaving 8 bases unmatched.

The chain combines TRBV7-3 with TRBJ2-1; the match to TRBD2 covers 7 bases. V gave up 5 bases and J gave up 9 bases; unmatched junction bases: 4. The CDR3 runs to 12 residues. CDR1 SGHTA and CDR2 FQGTGA come from the germline V gene. The CDR3 nucleotides read TGTGCCAGCAGCCAACCGGGAGGTGAGCAGTTCTTC. It codes for CASSQPGGEQFF.

V usage is TRBV7-6 and J usage is TRBJ1-1; no clear D. The CDR3 has 15 amino acids. Trimming cost V 5 bases and J 4 bases, with 17 bases left between them. Per the germline V gene, CDR1 is SGHVS and CDR2 is FNYEAQ. CDR3 coding DNA: TGTGCCAGCAGCCCAACCGGGGATTCGGTCACTGAAGCTTTCTTT. This gives the protein CASSPTGDSVTEAFF.

This clone was picked up one time. V gene TRBV4-1 combines with J gene TRBJ1-1; TRBD1 agrees at 8 bases. Germline V gene sequence: CDR1 MGHRA, CDR2 YSYEKL. The V segment lost 5 bases and the J segment 5 bases; nucleotides outside the gene matches: 10. The CDR3 contains 15 residues. In nucleotides, the CDR3 is TGCGCCAGCAGCGCGAACTCACAGGGGGGGACTGAAGCTTTCTTT. It is translated as CASSANSQGGTEAFF.

The rearrangement links TRBV28 to TRBJ1-2; D call uncertain. The CDR3 has 13 amino acids. V lost 5 bases and J 7 bases, leaving 14 bases between the germline ends. CDR1 and CDR2 from the germline V gene are MDHEN and SYDVKM. The CDR3 loop is CASSPLGAGGYTF. In nucleotides, the CDR3 is TGTGCCAGCAGTCCCCTCGGAGCGGGTGGCTACACCTTC.

For the CDR3, the DNA is TGTGCCAGCAGCCAATCGGGGCAGGGAACCTATGGCTACACCTTC. Translating gives CASSQSGQGTYGYTF. The rearrangement uses TRBV6-6 and TRBJ1-2; tentative D call: TRBD1 (5 bases). The CDR3 runs 15 residues. CDR1 is MNHNY, CDR2 SVGAGI, per germline (reference sequence). The germline V and J ends were trimmed by 6 bases and 4 bases, with 18 bases remaining between them.

The V gene is TRBV6-5, the J gene TRBJ2-7; 8 bases are shared with TRBD2. This CDR3 is built from 15 residues. J lost 5 bases, V lost 0 bases, and 6 bases had no gene match. Germline CDR1 is MNHEY and CDR2 is SVGAGI. CDR3 nucleotide sequence: TGTGCCAGCAGTTACTCGTTAGCGGGACATAACGAGCAGTACTTC. Translation: CASSYSLAGHNEQYF.

The chain recombines TRBV6-5 with TRBJ2-7, with D hard to call. Germline V gene data show CDR1 as MNHEY and CDR2 as SVGAGI. The CDR3 has 14 amino acids. V was pared by 1 base and J by 5 bases, with 12 bases between. CDR3 in DNA: TGTGCCAGCAGTTACTATGGCAGTAGGAACGAGCAGTACTTC. It translates to CASSYYGSRNEQYF.

This clone was recorded once. The V gene is TRBV6-1, the J gene TRBJ2-5, with D maybe TRBD2 (6 bases). V was cut by 1 base and J by 5 bases, with 17 bases left in between. This CDR3 region has 16 residues. The V gene's germline CDR1 is MNHNS and CDR2 SASEGT. The CDR3, as DNA: TGTGCCAGCAGTGAAGACATAATGCGGGGCGGGGAGACCCAGTACTTC. This translates into CASSEDIMRGGETQYF.